Each of the 6 T cell receptor beta chains below was sequenced from the same sample in a study of blood T cell repertoires in COVID-19. Repertoires were generated with immunoSEQ multiplex PCR, while TCRdb's copy carries only in-frame clones and drops some. The data contain 200,000 or so clones, around 85% of them singletons. Sequencing was done on a sample of peripheral blood. The receptors shown here come from a human donor in a cohort sampled during active COVID-19.

V is TRBV28 and J is TRBJ1-1; D gene unclear. Per germline, CDR1 MDHEN and CDR2 SYDVKM. CDR3 length: 15 residues. Trimming left V 2 bases short and J 5 bases short, with 15 bases between. The CDR3 coding sequence is TGTGCCAGCAGTTTACGGGGAGTTTATAGGACTGAAGCTTTCTTT. Encoded protein: CASSLRGVYRTEAFF.

The chain recombines TRBV9 with TRBJ2-7, with D maybe TRBD2 (6 bases). V was clipped by 1 base and J by 3 bases, with 11 bases between them. The length of the CDR3 is 14 residues. Germline CDR1 SGDLS, CDR2 YYNGEE. CDR3 nucleotide sequence: TGTGCCAGCAGCGTACGCGGGAACGGCTACGAGCAGTACTTC. Its protein product is CASSVRGNGYEQYF.

This rearrangement joins TRBV7-2 to TRBJ2-1; TRBD2 matches 13 bases. CDR3 length equals 18 residues. CDR1 is SGHTA, CDR2 FQGNSA, per germline. Trimming at V came to 4 bases and at J to 2 bases, leaving 8 bases not matched to a gene. CDR3 in amino acids: CASSSPGLAGSTYNEQFF. The CDR3 nucleotides are TGTGCCAGCAGCTCTCCGGGACTAGCGGGATCAACCTACAATGAGCAGTTCTTC.

V is TRBV7-2 and J is TRBJ2-1, with 10 nucleotides matching TRBD2. Looked up from germline, CDR1 is SGHTA and CDR2 is FQGNSA. The CDR3 consists of 18 residues. After removal of 4 bases from V and 4 bases from J, the junction contained 13 bases not matched to a gene. CDR3 DNA: TGTGCCAGCAGCTCACGGATTAGCGGGAGGCCAAGATACAATGAGCAGTTCTTC. Protein: CASSSRISGRPRYNEQFF.

The rearrangement links TRBV28 to TRBJ2-2, with a weak D call TRBD2 (6 bases). Germline CDR1 MDHEN, CDR2 SYDVKM. There are 16 residues in the CDR3. Trimming cost V 3 bases and J 3 bases, with 14 bases left between them. The CDR3 protein is CASSFVDSGYTGELFF. The CDR3 region has the DNA TGTGCCAGCAGTTTCGTGGATAGCGGATACACCGGGGAGCTGTTTTTT.

The chain recombines TRBV18 with TRBJ1-2; 9 bases match TRBD1. The CDR3 covers 18 residues. The V gene end was trimmed by 1 base and the J gene end by 7 bases; junction bases not matched to a gene: 16. Germline CDR1 and CDR2: KGHSH and LQKENI. The CDR3 loop is CASSPRTPGQGWGRGYTF. CDR3 nucleotide sequence: TGTGCCAGCTCACCACGTACCCCGGGACAGGGCTGGGGTCGTGGCTACACCTTC.